The entry that follows covers one T cell receptor (beta chain) sequence. The data are from a study of blood T cells in healthy people across ages. PCR was performed a second time for roughly 7 to 11 cycles using a sample-barcoded 5' primer and a J-beta primer mix. CDR3-containing paired-end reads numbered at least 2.5 million in each sample. TCRdb fed the 5' RACE reads into MiXCR, producing one record per CDR3 protein. The sample consists of roughly 1,300,000 distinct CDR3 sequences, 59% of them appearing once. The V segment lost 4 bases and the J segment 4 bases; nucleotides outside the gene matches: 19. From germline, CDR1 is SGHRS and CDR2 YFSETQ. This CDR3 is built from 18 residues. Donor samples were obtained from healthy Caucasian individuals from Russia, aged about 6 to 100. Whenever a sample was processed, at least 7 million PBMCs were isolated.

The chain combines TRBV5-1 with TRBJ2-5; 7 nucleotides match TRBD2. The source of this sequence is a man between 18 and 35 years old in good health. Material: blood. CDR3 region: CASSLNPTSFRVGETQYF. The CDR3 coding sequence is TGCGCCAGCAGCCTAAACCCGACTAGCTTCAGGGTCGGAGAGACCCAGTACTTC.